This record concerns one T cell receptor beta chain sequence. Its cognate antigen has yet to be identified. No much larger clone exists at a distance of one base, and base qualities are not known. This specimen comes from a study of control samples from healthy donors and cancer patients (dated by TCRdb to the early 2020s). The library was prepared using the immunoSEQ multiplex PCR assay. TCRdb provides this immuneACCESS table in a form limited to in-frame rearrangements. Some clones are lacking; in checked studies, under half of them reflect an unresolved V gene, and why the rest are absent is not known. This sample comprises about 61,000 clones, around 90% of them detected only once. The ten largest clonotypes hold around 6% of the sample. Taken from the germline V gene, the CDR1 and CDR2 loops are MDHEN and SYDVKM. There are 12 amino acids in the CDR3, from cysteine to phenylalanine inclusive. The entry retains the CDR3 DNA only, 36 bases that are in frame from base 1. V is pared back by 4 bases and J by 3 bases, with 7 bases lying between the germline termini.

This TCR derives from a man in his sixties with colorectal cancer. What was sequenced was PBMCs. The sequence joins TRBV28 to TRBJ2-7; the D gene is not confidently resolved. CDR3 loop: CASSSEDYEQYF. The nucleotide sequence reads TGTGCCAGCAGTTCCGAAGACTACGAGCAGTACTTC.